This T cell receptor (beta chain) is from a study of control samples from healthy donors and cancer patients. Assay used: immunoSEQ multiplex PCR; TCRdb lists only in-frame clones, some missing. The profile shows about 100,000 clones, roughly 92% of them singletons. The CDR3 loop spans 11 amino acids. Germline lookup yields CDR1 MNHEY and CDR2 SMNVEV (reference sequence). Trimming cost V 5 bases and J 5 bases, with 6 bases left between them. Sequences were obtained from blood. The receptor's source is a human donor in good health. The donor label of this sample is uncertain. This chain uses TRBV27 with TRBJ1-1; the D is unclear. In DNA form, the CDR3 reads TGTGCCAGCAGTCTGAGGACTGAAGCTTTCTTT. It specifies CASSLRTEAFF.